Included here is one TCR beta chain sequence, with context. Its antigen is not known. This entry comes from a study of shared clonotypes between healthy human individuals. CDR3 length: 13 amino acids. V lost 6 bases and J lost 5, with 12 bases in between. Germline V gene sequence: CDR1 SGHRS, CDR2 YFSETQ. Template for every sorted-subset replicate PCR totaled about 200 ng DNA, approximately 30,000 T cell genomes. TCRdb's table, derived via immunoSEQ multiplex PCR, lists solely in-frame clones and lacks some. The sample has about 340,000 clones, more than 60% seen once; the top ten hold around 9.3%. The study's findings and limits: Sequencing depth was a factor that was expected to affect clonotype sharing among donors.

The chain uses TRBV5-1 and TRBJ2-1; either TRBD1 or TRBD2 may fit D (6 bases each). The clonotype was recovered from a man aged 25 to 40 in good health. The source material was memory CD4+ T cells sorted from blood. Subset here: CD45RA-negative fraction. DNA for the CDR3: TGCGCCAGCAAGGAGGGGGAAGACAATGAGCAGTTCTTC. Translated, it gives CASKEGEDNEQFF.